Each of the 20 T cell receptor beta chains below was sequenced from the same sample in a study of beta chain features in type 1 diabetes. Expressed TCRB transcripts were sequenced because the isolated RNA had all been reverse transcribed beforehand. Libraries were prepared by immunoSEQ multiplex PCR; TCRdb keeps only in-frame clonotypes and omits some of them. This table holds about 320,000 clones, around 15% found once. The sequenced sample was central memory CD4+ T cells from blood. The receptors originated from a man aged 25 to 40 in good health.

CDR3 loop: CASSSPDRSGYTF. As DNA, the CDR3 is TGTGCCAGCAGCTCCCCGGACAGGTCTGGCTACACCTTC. J is TRBJ1-2 and V is TRBV5-6; 7 bases match TRBD1. V shed 3 bases, J shed 7 bases, and the junction held 6 bases outside the gene matches. This CDR3 comprises 13 residues. The germline gives CDR1 SGHDT, CDR2 YYEEEE.

J is TRBJ1-2 and V is TRBV6-1; the D gene is possibly TRBD1 (5 bases). This CDR3 has 13 residues. V lost 0 bases, J lost 6 bases, and 8 bases lay in between. CDR1 is MNHNS, CDR2 SASEGT, per germline. CDR3 sequence reads: CASSEATVDGYTF. CDR3 nucleotides: TGTGCCAGCAGTGAAGCGACAGTGGATGGCTACACCTTC.

This clone was counted between two and nine times. This sequence joins TRBV7-9 and TRBJ2-7, with a possible D match to TRBD2 (5 bases). From germline, CDR1 is SEHNR and CDR2 FQNEAQ (reference sequence). This CDR3 has 12 amino acids. V lost 3 bases, J lost 7 bases, and 10 bases lay in between. The CDR3 DNA follows: TGTGCCAGCAGCTTCAGTGGGAGTGAGCAGTACTTC. It specifies CASSFSGSEQYF.

The V call is TRBV5-3, the J call TRBJ1-1; no clear D gene. TRBV5-3 is an open reading frame whose function is uncertain. Trimming removed 1 base at V and 0 bases at J, with 7 bases between. This CDR3 is 14 amino acids long. The DNA for the CDR3 is TGTGCCAGAAGCTTGCCGGAGCTGAACACTGAAGCTTTCTTT. Its protein is CARSLPELNTEAFF.

V gene TRBV29-1 combines with J gene TRBJ1-1; perhaps TRBD1 as D (6 bases). The CDR3 runs to 12 residues. The germline CDR1 and CDR2 sequences are SQVTM and ANQGSEA. The V and J ends lost 5 bases and 0 bases respectively, with 7 bases between them. This CDR3 reads CSVTGMNTEAFF. Written as DNA, the CDR3 is TGCAGCGTTACAGGGATGAACACTGAAGCTTTCTTT. Together with reference TRBV29-1 and TRBJ1-1, the CDR3 gives the full variable domain: SAVISQKPSRDICQRGTSLTIQCQVDSQVTMMFWYRQQPGQSLTLIATANQGSEATYESGFVIDKFPISRPNLTFSTLTVSNMSPEDSSIYLCSVTGMNTEAFFGQGTRLTVV.

This clone was picked up a small number of times. The chain links TRBV5-6 to TRBJ2-7, with TRBD2 matching 7 bases. CDR1 is SGHDT, CDR2 YYEEEE, per germline. Germline trimming cut 0 bases from V and 6 bases from J; bases unmatched to any gene: 3. This CDR3 is built from 13 residues. The CDR3 sequence is CASSLGPGGEQYV. CDR3 DNA sequence: TGTGCCAGCAGCTTGGGGCCGGGGGGCGAGCAGTACGTC.

This clone occurred a few times. The chain employs TRBV2 and TRBJ2-5; TRBD2 agrees at 8 bases. With V trimmed by 3 bases and J by 4 bases, 10 bases remained unmatched. This CDR3 is 16 amino acids long. Germline-derived CDR1 and CDR2 are SNHLY and FYNNEI. The CDR3 loop is CASSDRSGRVGETQYF. The CDR3 coding sequence is TGTGCCAGCAGTGACCGCTCCGGGAGGGTCGGAGAGACCCAGTACTTC.

This clone was seen more than once but under ten times. The chain couples TRBV6-1 to TRBJ2-5; D may be TRBD2 (5 bases). The CDR3 is made up of 14 amino acids. V lost 6 bases, J lost 5 bases, and 16 bases lay in between. Germline V lookup: CDR1 MNHNS, CDR2 SASEGT. CDR3 protein: CASRADLSRETQYF. CDR3 nucleotide sequence: TGTGCCAGCAGGGCGGACTTATCTCGGGAGACCCAGTACTTC.

This clone was observed a few times. The V and J genes are TRBV7-2 and TRBJ2-4; D remains ambiguous. Germline CDR1 is SGHTA and CDR2 is FQGNSA. The CDR3 has 12 amino acids. The V end lost 8 bases, the J end lost 8 bases, and 13 bases lay between the germline ends. CDR3 DNA: TGTGCCAGCTCGAAGTACAACCACATTCAGTACTTC. Amino acids: CASSKYNHIQYF.

This rearrangement joins TRBV7-3 to TRBJ2-5, with 9 bases matching TRBD1. Germline lookup yields CDR1 SGHTA and CDR2 FQGTGA. J gave up 10 bases and V 5 bases, and 8 bases lay outside the gene matches. The CDR3 sequence is 13 residues long. The CDR3 DNA reads as TGTGCCAGCAGCCCCTCGACAGGGGGGGACCAGTACTTC. This encodes CASSPSTGGDQYF.

Worth noting for this clone: Additional DNA sequences in this sample encode the identical CDR3. V usage is TRBV9 and J usage is TRBJ2-1, with no clear D. V was trimmed by 4 bases and J by 1 base, leaving 12 bases between them. This CDR3 spans 15 amino acids. The V gene's germline CDR1 is SGDLS and CDR2 YYNGEE. DNA for the CDR3: TGTGCCAGCAGCCCTCGTGAGAAGTCCTACAATGAGCAGTTCTTC. Its protein product is CASSPREKSYNEQFF.

The rearrangement links TRBV7-8 to TRBJ2-1; 8 nucleotides line up with TRBD2. The V gene end was trimmed by 9 bases and the J gene end by 6 bases; junction bases not matched to a gene: 7. Per the germline V gene, CDR1 is SGHVS and CDR2 is FQNEAQ. The CDR3 has 13 amino acids. The CDR3 loop is CASATGTSNEQFF. The CDR3 DNA sequence: TGTGCCAGTGCGACCGGGACTAGCAATGAGCAGTTCTTC.

This clone was detected a few times. The chain has TRBV7-8 and TRBJ1-5, with TRBD1 matching 7 bases. The junction had 7 bases not matched to a gene; V was cut back by 8 bases and J by 0 bases. The germline CDR1 and CDR2 sequences are SGHVS and FQNEAQ. CDR3 length equals 15 residues. The DNA of the CDR3 is TGTGCCAGCGCCGCTGGGACAGTTAGCAATCAGCCCCAGCATTTT. Amino acid sequence: CASAAGTVSNQPQHF. The whole variable domain, filled in from reference TRBV7-8 and TRBJ1-5, reads GAGVSQSPRYKVAKRGQDVALRCDPISGHVSLFWYQQALGQGPEFLTYFQNEAQLDKSGLPSDRFFAERPEGSVSTLKIQRTQQEDSAVYLCASAAGTVSNQPQHFGDGTRLSIL.

The chain employs TRBV6-5 and TRBJ2-7, with D perhaps matching TRBD1 (6 bases). The germline CDR1 and CDR2 sequences are MNHEY and SVGAGI. CDR3 size: 15 residues. The germline V and J ends were trimmed by 0 bases and 4 bases, with 13 bases remaining between them. The CDR3 sequence: CASSYSPQTGYEQYF. CDR3 sequence (DNA): TGTGCCAGCAGTTACTCCCCGCAGACAGGTTACGAGCAGTACTTC.

The chain combines TRBV5-6 with TRBJ1-6; TRBD1 might be the D (6 bases). Germline assignment: CDR1 SGHDT and CDR2 YYEEEE. This CDR3 contains 18 residues. Trimming removed 1 base at V and 3 bases at J, with 17 bases between. In DNA form, the CDR3 reads TGTGCCAGCAGCTTGAACAGGGCCCGTTCTTACTATAATTCACCCCTCCACTTT. Protein: CASSLNRARSYYNSPLHF. Supplemented by reference TRBV5-6 and TRBJ1-6, the full variable domain reads DAGVTQSPTHLIKTRGQQVTLRCSPKSGHDTVSWYQQALGQGPQFIFQYYEEEERQRGNFPDRFSGHQFPNYSSELNVNALLLGDSALYLCASSLNRARSYYNSPLHFGNGTRLTVT.

This clone turned up a few times. The chain couples TRBV6-7 to TRBJ2-7; D is perhaps TRBD2 (5 bases). TRBV6-7 is known as an ORF, though its function is uncertain. This CDR3 is 20 amino acids long. The ends were cut back, 5 bases at V and 2 bases at J, with 31 bases in the middle. The CDR3 sequence: CASSTPRWSLPAGSPYEQYV. The DNA of the CDR3 is TGTGCCAGCAGTACACCCCGGTGGTCGCTCCCTGCGGGCTCTCCCTACGAGCAGTACGTC.

The rearrangement links TRBV11-2 to TRBJ2-5; D perhaps matches TRBD1 (6 bases). The CDR3 covers 15 residues. Trimming removed 5 bases at V and 1 base at J, with 14 bases between. CDR1 is SGHAT and CDR2 is FQNNGV in the germline V gene. DNA of the CDR3: TGTGCCAGCAGCCGAACTACAGGGTCCCAAGAGACCCAGTACTTC. It translates to CASSRTTGSQETQYF. Combining the CDR3 with reference TRBV11-2 and TRBJ2-5 gives the whole variable domain EAGVAQSPRYKIIEKRQSVAFWCNPISGHATLYWYQQILGQGPKLLIQFQNNGVVDDSQLPKDRFSAERLKGVDSTLKIQPAKLEDSAVYLCASSRTTGSQETQYFGPGTRLLVL.

This clone was detected only a few times. The CDR3 DNA reads as TGCGCCAGCAGCCTAACGACAGGGGGCCATGGCTATGGCTACACCTTC. Amino acid sequence: CASSLTTGGHGYGYTF. V usage is TRBV4-3 and J usage is TRBJ1-2; 10 bases are shared with TRBD1. Germline V gives CDR1 LGHNA, CDR2 YSLEER. After removal of 4 bases from V and 4 bases from J, the junction contained 9 bases not matched to a gene. The CDR3 is 16 residues long.

The gene calls are TRBV6-1 and TRBJ1-4; D gene uncertain. CDR3 length: 12 residues. CDR1 and CDR2 (germline): MNHNS, SASEGT. V lost 4 bases, J lost 8 bases, and 8 bases lay in between. CDR3 amino acids: CASSVPWEKLFF. CDR3 coding DNA: TGTGCCAGCAGTGTCCCATGGGAAAAACTGTTTTTT.

V gene TRBV11-2 combines with J gene TRBJ2-3, with a possible D match to TRBD2 (7 bases). V lost 4 bases, J lost 1 base, and 15 bases lay in between. The CDR3 is made up of 16 amino acids. Germline CDR1 SGHAT, CDR2 FQNNGV. CDR3 loop: CASSSGGLAGTDTQYF. The CDR3 coding sequence is TGTGCCAGCAGCTCCGGGGGCCTAGCGGGCACAGATACGCAGTATTTT. Full variable domain (outside the CDR3, taken from reference TRBV11-2 and TRBJ2-3): EAGVAQSPRYKIIEKRQSVAFWCNPISGHATLYWYQQILGQGPKLLIQFQNNGVVDDSQLPKDRFSAERLKGVDSTLKIQPAKLEDSAVYLCASSSGGLAGTDTQYFGPGTRLTVL.